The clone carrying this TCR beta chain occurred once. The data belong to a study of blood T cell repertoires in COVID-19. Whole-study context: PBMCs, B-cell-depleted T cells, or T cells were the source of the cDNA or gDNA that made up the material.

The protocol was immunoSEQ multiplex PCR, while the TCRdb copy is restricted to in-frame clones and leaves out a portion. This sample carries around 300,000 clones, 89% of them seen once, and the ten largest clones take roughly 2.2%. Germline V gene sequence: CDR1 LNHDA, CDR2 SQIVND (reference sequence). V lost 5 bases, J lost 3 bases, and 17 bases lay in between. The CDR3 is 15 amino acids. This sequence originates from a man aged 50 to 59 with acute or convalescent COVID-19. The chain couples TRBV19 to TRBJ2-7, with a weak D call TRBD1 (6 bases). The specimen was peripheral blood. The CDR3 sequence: CASSRPVAGVYEQYF. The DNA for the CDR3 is TGTGCCAGTAGTCGCCCCGTGGCAGGGGTCTACGAGCAGTACTTC.